The entry that follows covers one TCR beta chain sequence. It was with a sample-barcoded 5' primer and a J-beta primer mix that a second PCR of roughly 7 to 11 cycles was run. Each cDNA molecule carried a tag from a template-switch adaptor that contained 12 random nucleotides. TCRdb ran MiXCR on the 5' RACE reads and lists one entry per CDR3 protein. The sample has 600,000 to 900,000 distinct CDR3 sequences, around a quarter seen once. The data were taken from a study of blood T cells in healthy people across ages. The germline V and J ends were trimmed by 5 bases and 7 bases, with 24 bases remaining between them. Germline CDR1 is DFQATT and CDR2 is SNEGSKA (reference sequence). The CDR3 contains 16 residues. These sequences were also reported in another study, on T cells of mothers and their children. According to that study: All RNA that had been extracted was used for cDNA synthesis at about 1.5 ug per 15 ul. The yield was over 9 million TCR beta CDR3 reads from each mother and around 3.3 million from each child.

Sequenced: blood. This chain connects TRBV20-1 to TRBJ2-1; weak D call: TRBD1 (5 bases). This receptor was taken from a boy younger than 18 in good health. The CDR3: CSAPSSRAITGNEQFF. The DNA of the CDR3 is TGCAGTGCTCCATCAAGCAGGGCGATCACTGGGAATGAGCAGTTCTTC.